Following are 31 T cell receptor beta chains from one sample sequenced in a study of T cell responses to AZD1222 COVID-19 vaccine. Here immunoSEQ multiplex PCR was the method, and the copy in TCRdb shows in-frame clones only, minus some. Here the sample spans about 260,000 clones, 85% to 95% being singletons. The source was peripheral blood, collected on day 0 of AZD1222 vaccination. These receptor sequences come from an adult in good health.

The V and J genes are TRBV14 and TRBJ1-1; no definite D call. In germline, CDR1 is SGHDN, CDR2 FVKESK. Deletions cut 4 bases from V and 3 bases from J, with 9 bases between. This CDR3 has 13 residues. CDR3 DNA: TGTGCCAGCAGCCGAGGAGGGTACACTGAAGCTTTCTTT. Its protein product is CASSRGGYTEAFF.

V gene TRBV10-3 combines with J gene TRBJ2-5; maybe TRBD2 (6 bases). The CDR3 has 13 residues. Per the germline V gene, CDR1 is ENHRY and CDR2 is SYGVKD. With 3 bases removed from V and 5 bases from J, the gap between germline ends came to 10 bases. CDR3 residues: CAISEWEAETQYF. The CDR3, as DNA: TGTGCCATCAGTGAATGGGAGGCGGAGACCCAGTACTTC.

The sample holds one count of this clone. The chain links TRBV6-1 to TRBJ1-3; a possible D gene is TRBD1 (5 bases). Germline lookup yields CDR1 MNHNS and CDR2 SASEGT. The CDR3 loop spans 16 amino acids. Trimming took off 3 bases at V and 2 bases at J, with 14 bases between the two ends. The CDR3 loop reads CASSDSGTITGNTIYF. In DNA form, the CDR3 reads TGTGCCAGCAGTGATTCAGGGACGATCACTGGAAACACCATATATTTT.

The chain joins TRBV19 to TRBJ1-2, with 10 bases aligning to TRBD1. The CDR3 has 15 amino acids. Germline loops: CDR1 LNHDA, CDR2 SQIVND (reference sequence). The ends lost 5 bases at V and 5 bases at J; junction bases unmatched: 8. The CDR3 bases are TGTGCCAGTAGTTTCCGACAGGGGGCGAAGTATGGCTACACCTTC. It encodes CASSFRQGAKYGYTF. Filled out from reference TRBV19 and TRBJ1-2, the complete variable domain reads DGGITQSPKYLFRKEGQNVTLSCEQNLNHDAMYWYRQDPGQGLRLIYYSQIVNDFQKGDIAEGYSVSREKKESFPLTVTSAQKNPTAFYLCASSFRQGAKYGYTFGSGTRLTVV.

The CDR3 region is CASSPVAGANTEAFF. CDR3 coding DNA: TGCGCCAGCAGCCCTGTGGCAGGGGCGAACACTGAAGCTTTCTTT. This chain joins TRBV5-1 and TRBJ1-1; a possible D gene is TRBD1 (6 bases). CDR3 size: 15 residues. V lost 4 bases and J lost 1, with 14 bases in between. CDR1 SGHRS and CDR2 YFSETQ come from the germline V gene.

The J gene is TRBJ1-2, the V gene TRBV6-5; D is possibly TRBD1 (6 bases). The CDR3 sequence is 13 residues long. Germline V gene data show CDR1 as MNHEY and CDR2 as SVGAGI. The V end lost 2 bases, the J end lost 13 bases, and 17 bases lay between the germline ends. The CDR3 protein is CASSYTTGSLTTF. Written as DNA, the CDR3 is TGTGCCAGCAGTTACACAACAGGGTCCCTTACCACCTTC.

The sample holds a few counts of this clone. The chain is built from TRBV9 and TRBJ1-2, with 8 bases that match TRBD1. Trimming cost V 3 bases and J 4 bases; bases outside gene matches: 8. The CDR3 runs to 15 residues. CDR1 is SGDLS, CDR2 YYNGEE, per germline. CDR3 sequence reads: CASSAFQGAGYGYTF. CDR3 coding DNA: TGTGCCAGCAGCGCCTTCCAGGGGGCCGGCTATGGCTACACCTTC.

This clone was seen only a few times. J is TRBJ1-2 and V is TRBV7-9; no reliable D call. The CDR3 contains 12 residues. V shed 3 bases and J shed 5 bases, with 7 bases lying between them. Germline V CDR1 and CDR2: SEHNR, FQNEAQ (reference sequence). The CDR3 DNA reads TGTGCCAGCAGCTTGACTGATTATGGCTACACCTTC. Protein: CASSLTDYGYTF. Together with reference TRBV7-9 and TRBJ1-2, the CDR3 gives the full variable domain: DTGVSQNPRHKITKRGQNVTFRCDPISEHNRLYWYRQTLGQGPEFLTYFQNEAQLEKSRLLSDRFSAERPKGSFSTLEIQRTEQGDSAMYLCASSLTDYGYTFGSGTRLTVV.

The chain carries TRBV21-1 and TRBJ1-5; TRBD1, the table's D call, was not compared with the DNA. TRBV21-1 constitutes a pseudogene. This CDR3 spans 18 amino acids. CDR3 sequence: CASSKSKGTGVRNQPQHF. DNA of the CDR3: TGTGCCAGCAGCAAAAGTAAGGGGACAGGAGTTAGAAATCAGCCCCAGCATTTT.

This chain links TRBV28 with TRBJ2-3; no clear D. This CDR3 is 12 amino acids long. Germline V gene data show CDR1 as MDHEN and CDR2 as SYDVKM. V lost 3 bases and J lost 2, with 3 bases in between. CDR3 in DNA: TGTGCCAGCAGTTTCTACACAGATACGCAGTATTTT. Translating gives CASSFYTDTQYF.

Concerning this clone itself: Within the sample, other DNA sequences also encode this same CDR3. The rearrangement uses TRBV3-1 (or the pseudogene TRBV3-2) and TRBJ1-5; the D gene is possibly TRBD1 (5 bases). The CDR3 runs to 13 residues. The ends were cut back, 3 bases at V and 4 bases at J, with 7 bases in the middle. Germline lookup yields CDR1 LGHDT and CDR2 YNNKEL (reference sequence). The CDR3 DNA reads as TGTGCCAGCAGCCAGGGGGGGAATCAGCCCCAGCATTTT. Protein product: CASSQGGNQPQHF.

In this sample, this clone turned up a few times. This chain joins TRBV2 and TRBJ1-6; D unclear. Trimming stripped 8 bases from V and 0 bases from J, with 8 bases between. This CDR3 region has 14 residues. Germline V lookup: CDR1 SNHLY, CDR2 FYNNEI. CDR3 in amino acids: CASGRFSYNSPLHF. CDR3 DNA sequence: TGTGCCAGCGGAAGATTCTCCTATAATTCACCCCTCCACTTT.

This clone has just one count. V and J are TRBV19 and TRBJ1-1; no clear D gene. CDR3 length equals 13 residues. The V and J ends lost 6 bases and 3 bases respectively, with 11 bases between them. CDR1 is LNHDA, CDR2 SQIVND, per germline (reference sequence). CDR3 loop: CASRAGLDTEAFF. Here the CDR3 DNA reads TGTGCCAGTAGAGCGGGTTTAGACACTGAAGCTTTCTTT. The full variable domain, in which reference TRBV19 and TRBJ1-1 provide the parts outside the CDR3, is DGGITQSPKYLFRKEGQNVTLSCEQNLNHDAMYWYRQDPGQGLRLIYYSQIVNDFQKGDIAEGYSVSREKKESFPLTVTSAQKNPTAFYLCASRAGLDTEAFFGQGTRLTVV.

The rearrangement links TRBV15 to TRBJ1-5; D remains unclear. V lost 3 bases and J 6 bases, leaving 9 bases between the germline ends. The CDR3 extends over 13 amino acids. CDR1 is LNHNV, CDR2 YYDKDF, per germline (reference sequence). CDR3 DNA sequence: TGTGCCACCAGCAGCGAACTACCTCAGCCCCAGCATTTT. Residues: CATSSELPQPQHF.

The rearrangement uses TRBV6-5 and TRBJ1-6; D is unclear. This CDR3 comprises 15 residues. The V end lost 5 bases, the J end lost 9 bases, and 17 bases lay between the germline ends. CDR1 is MNHEY, CDR2 SVGAGI, per germline. For the CDR3, the DNA is TGTGCCAGCAGTCCTCATCGGCGACGGGCTTCACCCCTCCACTTT. This translates into CASSPHRRRASPLHF.

The DNA for the CDR3 is TGTGCCAGACGGGGGTTTAATCAGCCCCAGCATTTT. Translation gives CARRGFNQPQHF. The J gene is TRBJ1-5, the V gene TRBV19, with D perhaps matching TRBD1 (5 bases). In germline, CDR1 is LNHDA, CDR2 SQIVND (reference sequence). Trimming left V 9 bases short and J 4 bases short, with 10 bases between. The CDR3 runs 12 residues.

The chain carries TRBV27 and TRBJ2-5, with a possible D match to TRBD1 (6 bases). Germline values: CDR1 MNHEY, CDR2 SMNVEV (reference sequence). V dropped 3 bases and J dropped 1 base, with 9 bases sitting between them. The CDR3 extends over 14 amino acids. The CDR3 DNA follows: TGTGCCAGCAGTTTCGGACAGAGCCAAGAGACCCAGTACTTC. Residues: CASSFGQSQETQYF.

The chain carries TRBV7-2 and TRBJ2-7; possibly TRBD1 or TRBD2 for D (5 bases each). The CDR3 totals 14 residues. Trimming pared 4 bases from V and 2 bases from J, leaving 12 bases between. CDR1 is SGHTA, CDR2 FQGNSA, per germline. The CDR3 coding sequence is TGTGCCAGCAGCTCATACCTGGGACCCTACGAGCAGTACTTC. It specifies CASSSYLGPYEQYF.

The chain is built from TRBV27 and TRBJ2-4; D remains unclear. Germline V CDR1 and CDR2: MNHEY, SMNVEV (reference sequence). V was shortened by 5 bases and J by 0 bases, with 23 bases between the two germline ends. The CDR3 totals 19 residues. The CDR3 loop is CASSPIIGSEALAKNIQYF. In DNA form, the CDR3 reads TGTGCCAGCAGTCCCATTATCGGGTCCGAGGCCCTAGCCAAAAACATTCAGTACTTC.

The CDR3 sequence is CASMRTSGGYNEQFF. CDR3 in DNA: TGTGCCAGCATGAGAACTAGCGGGGGATACAATGAGCAGTTCTTC. The chain employs TRBV11-2 and TRBJ2-1; TRBD2 matches 11 bases. The CDR3 loop spans 15 amino acids. Unmatched junction bases numbered 6, after V lost 7 bases and J lost 4 bases. Germline V gene data show CDR1 as SGHAT and CDR2 as FQNNGV.

This chain joins TRBV10-3 and TRBJ1-3; D possibly corresponds to TRBD1 (6 bases). Trimming pared 6 bases from V and 0 bases from J, leaving 12 bases between. The CDR3 contains 15 residues. CDR1 is ENHRY and CDR2 is SYGVKD in the germline V gene. DNA for the CDR3: TGTGCCATCAGCCCCAGGGGCCTCTCTGGAAACACCATATATTTT. Its translation: CAISPRGLSGNTIYF.

This clone came up once. The chain carries TRBV3-1 (or the pseudogene TRBV3-2) and TRBJ2-7; no definite D call. The CDR3 consists of 11 residues. Deletions cut 1 base from V and 8 bases from J, with 6 bases between. The germline gives CDR1 LGHDT, CDR2 YNNKEL (reference sequence). CDR3 amino acids: CASSQGGKQYF. In DNA form, the CDR3 reads TGTGCCAGCAGCCAAGGCGGAAAGCAGTACTTC.

The chain has TRBV5-5 and TRBJ2-7, with a possible D match to TRBD1 (6 bases). V was clipped by 4 bases and J by 0 bases, with 14 bases between them. This CDR3 is built from 15 residues. In germline, CDR1 is SGHKS, CDR2 YYEKEE (reference sequence). The CDR3 protein is CASSGPGQSSYEQYF. CDR3 coding DNA: TGTGCCAGCAGCGGACCAGGACAGAGCTCCTACGAGCAGTACTTC.

The V call is TRBV4-3, the J call TRBJ2-2; no definite D call. The CDR3 is 14 residues long. V lost 0 bases to trimming and J lost 6 bases, with 8 bases between them. The V gene's germline CDR1 is LGHNA and CDR2 YSLEER. CDR3 loop: CASSQDIFAGELFF. The CDR3 nucleotides are TGCGCCAGCAGCCAAGATATATTCGCCGGGGAGCTGTTTTTT.

The rearrangement uses TRBV2 and TRBJ2-1, with a tentative D call TRBD1 (6 bases). Germline V lookup: CDR1 SNHLY, CDR2 FYNNEI. The CDR3 is made up of 16 amino acids. Trimming stripped 4 bases from V and 0 bases from J, with 13 bases between. The CDR3 loop is CASSVIGGPSYNEQFF. DNA of the CDR3: TGTGCCAGCAGTGTAATAGGGGGACCCTCCTACAATGAGCAGTTCTTC.

The chain joins TRBV4-1 to TRBJ2-5; TRBD1 aligns across 9 bases. CDR1 and CDR2 from the germline V gene are MGHRA and YSYEKL. The CDR3 sequence is 16 residues long. Unmatched junction bases numbered 10, after V lost 3 bases and J lost 5 bases. The DNA for the CDR3 is TGCGCCAGCAGCCACCCGGCCGGGACAGGGAGCGAGACCCAGTACTTC. Its translation: CASSHPAGTGSETQYF.

The chain combines TRBV19 with TRBJ1-1; unclear D gene. This CDR3 has 14 residues. The germline V and J ends were trimmed by 6 bases and 0 bases, with 11 bases remaining between them. Germline V lookup: CDR1 LNHDA, CDR2 SQIVND (reference sequence). In DNA form, the CDR3 reads TGTGCCAGTAGAAAGGACCTGGTGAACACTGAAGCTTTCTTT. Its protein product is CASRKDLVNTEAFF.

The rearrangement links TRBV4-3 to TRBJ1-1; D unclear. The CDR3 consists of 15 residues. Trimming took 4 bases from V and 2 from J, leaving 14 bases between them. The V gene's germline CDR1 is LGHNA and CDR2 YSLEER. CDR3 loop: CASSPSDWANTEAFF. The CDR3, as DNA: TGCGCCAGCAGCCCTTCGGATTGGGCTAACACTGAAGCTTTCTTT.

The rearrangement uses TRBV27 and TRBJ2-7; the D call may be TRBD1 or TRBD2 (5 bases each). Trimming stripped 6 bases from V and 2 bases from J, with 20 bases between. This CDR3 spans 16 amino acids. From germline, CDR1 is MNHEY and CDR2 SMNVEV (reference sequence). CDR3 protein: CASSKSGGRGPYEQYF. The CDR3 DNA reads as TGTGCCAGCAGCAAAAGCGGCGGTAGGGGCCCCTACGAGCAGTACTTC.

This clone showed up just a few times. The chain joins TRBV21-1 to TRBJ1-5; whether TRBD1, the table's D call, matches the DNA was not checked. TRBV21-1 is flagged as a pseudogene. The CDR3 extends over 14 amino acids. CDR3 DNA: TGTGCCAGCAGCAAGGGACAGGGCAATCAGCCCCAGCATTTT. Its translation: CASSKGQGNQPQHF.

V is TRBV7-2 and J is TRBJ2-1; 7 nucleotides line up with TRBD2. This CDR3 spans 16 amino acids. J lost 0 bases, V lost 6 bases, and 8 bases had no gene match. Looked up from germline, CDR1 is SGHTA and CDR2 is FQGNSA. The CDR3 protein is CASRLTSASSYNEQFF. The CDR3 region has the DNA TGTGCCAGCAGACTTACTAGCGCAAGCTCCTACAATGAGCAGTTCTTC. Using reference TRBV7-2 and TRBJ2-1 for the parts outside the CDR3, the full variable domain is GAGVSQSPSNKVTEKGKDVELRCDPISGHTALYWYRQSLGQGLEFLIYFQGNSAPDKSGLPSDRFSAERTGGSVSTLTIQRTQQEDSAVYLCASRLTSASSYNEQFFGPGTRLTVL.